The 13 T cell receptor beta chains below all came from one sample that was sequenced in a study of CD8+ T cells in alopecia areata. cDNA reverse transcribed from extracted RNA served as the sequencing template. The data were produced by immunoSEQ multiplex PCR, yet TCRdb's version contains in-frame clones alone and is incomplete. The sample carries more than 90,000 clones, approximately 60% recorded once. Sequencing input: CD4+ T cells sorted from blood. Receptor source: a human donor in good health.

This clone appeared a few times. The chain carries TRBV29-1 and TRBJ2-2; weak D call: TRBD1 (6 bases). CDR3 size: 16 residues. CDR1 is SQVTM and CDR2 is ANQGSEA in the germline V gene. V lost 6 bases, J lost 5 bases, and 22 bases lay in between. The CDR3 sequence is CSVAPPGHLSTGELFF. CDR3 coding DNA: TGCAGCGTGGCCCCGCCGGGACATTTGTCTACCGGGGAGCTGTTTTTT.

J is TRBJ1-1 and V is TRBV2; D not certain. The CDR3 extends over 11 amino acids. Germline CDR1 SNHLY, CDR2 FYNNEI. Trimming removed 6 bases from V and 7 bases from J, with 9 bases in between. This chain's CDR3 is CASSVGFEAFF. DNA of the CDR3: TGTGCCAGCAGCGTGGGCTTTGAAGCTTTCTTT. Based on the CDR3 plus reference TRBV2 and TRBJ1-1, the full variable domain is EPEVTQTPSHQVTQMGQEVILRCVPISNHLYFYWYRQILGQKVEFLVSFYNNEISEKSEIFDDQFSVERPDGSNFTLKIRSTKLEDSAMYFCASSVGFEAFFGQGTRLTVV.

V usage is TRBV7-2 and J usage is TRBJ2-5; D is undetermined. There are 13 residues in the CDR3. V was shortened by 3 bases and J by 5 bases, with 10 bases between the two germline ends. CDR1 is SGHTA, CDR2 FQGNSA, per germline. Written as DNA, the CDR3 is TGTGCCAGCAGCTTTGGTCCGATGGAGACCCAGTACTTC. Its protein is CASSFGPMETQYF.

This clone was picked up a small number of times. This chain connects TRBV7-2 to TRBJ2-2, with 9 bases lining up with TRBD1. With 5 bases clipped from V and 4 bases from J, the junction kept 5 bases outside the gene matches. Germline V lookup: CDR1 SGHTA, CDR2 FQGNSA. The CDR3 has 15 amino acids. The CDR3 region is CASSPRTGATGELFF. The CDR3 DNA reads TGTGCCAGCAGCCCTAGGACAGGGGCCACCGGGGAGCTGTTTTTT. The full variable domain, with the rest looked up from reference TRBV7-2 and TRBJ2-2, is GAGVSQSPSNKVTEKGKDVELRCDPISGHTALYWYRQSLGQGLEFLIYFQGNSAPDKSGLPSDRFSAERTGGSVSTLTIQRTQQEDSAVYLCASSPRTGATGELFFGEGSRLTVL.

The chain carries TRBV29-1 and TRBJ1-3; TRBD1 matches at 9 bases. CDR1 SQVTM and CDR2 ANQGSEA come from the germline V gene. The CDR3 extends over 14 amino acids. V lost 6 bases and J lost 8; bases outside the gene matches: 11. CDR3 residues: CSVEQGAFGDTIYF. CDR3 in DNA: TGCAGCGTCGAACAGGGGGCATTCGGGGACACCATATATTTT.

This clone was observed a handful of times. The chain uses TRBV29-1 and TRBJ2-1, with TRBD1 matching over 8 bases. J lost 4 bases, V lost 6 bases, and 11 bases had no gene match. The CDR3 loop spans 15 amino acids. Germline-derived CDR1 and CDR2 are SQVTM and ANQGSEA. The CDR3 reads CSVQRGTGSYNEQFF. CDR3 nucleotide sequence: TGCAGCGTCCAAAGGGGGACAGGATCGTACAATGAGCAGTTCTTC.

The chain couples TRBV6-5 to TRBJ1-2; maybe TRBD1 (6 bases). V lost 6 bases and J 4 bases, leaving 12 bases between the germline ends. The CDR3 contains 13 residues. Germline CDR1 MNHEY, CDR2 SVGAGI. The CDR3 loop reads CASSLDRLYGYTF. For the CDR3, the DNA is TGTGCCAGCAGCCTAGACAGGCTCTATGGCTACACCTTC.

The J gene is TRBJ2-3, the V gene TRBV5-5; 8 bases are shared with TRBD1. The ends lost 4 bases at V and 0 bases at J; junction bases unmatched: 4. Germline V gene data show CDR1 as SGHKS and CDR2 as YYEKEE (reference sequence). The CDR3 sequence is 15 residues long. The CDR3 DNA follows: TGTGCCAGCAGCATCAGACAGGGGAGCACAGATACGCAGTATTTT. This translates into CASSIRQGSTDTQYF.

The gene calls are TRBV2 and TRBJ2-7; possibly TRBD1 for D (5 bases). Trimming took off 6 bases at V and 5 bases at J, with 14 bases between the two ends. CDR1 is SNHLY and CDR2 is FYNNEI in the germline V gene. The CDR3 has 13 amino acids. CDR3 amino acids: CASRNQGVNEQYF. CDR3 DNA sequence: TGTGCCAGCAGGAACCAGGGTGTCAACGAGCAGTACTTC.

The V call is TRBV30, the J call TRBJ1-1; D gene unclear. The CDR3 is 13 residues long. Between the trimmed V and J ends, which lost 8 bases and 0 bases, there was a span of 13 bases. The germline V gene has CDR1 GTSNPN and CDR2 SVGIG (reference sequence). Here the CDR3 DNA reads TGTGCCAGATCTTTACAGATGAACACTGAAGCTTTCTTT. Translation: CARSLQMNTEAFF.

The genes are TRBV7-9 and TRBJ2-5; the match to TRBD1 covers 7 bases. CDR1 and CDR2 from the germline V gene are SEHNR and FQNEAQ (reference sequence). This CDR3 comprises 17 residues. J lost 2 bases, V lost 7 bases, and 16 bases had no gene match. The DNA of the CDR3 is TGTGCCAGCACCGCCACCCCCCCGACAGGGCGTCAAGAGACCCAGTACTTC. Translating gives CASTATPPTGRQETQYF.

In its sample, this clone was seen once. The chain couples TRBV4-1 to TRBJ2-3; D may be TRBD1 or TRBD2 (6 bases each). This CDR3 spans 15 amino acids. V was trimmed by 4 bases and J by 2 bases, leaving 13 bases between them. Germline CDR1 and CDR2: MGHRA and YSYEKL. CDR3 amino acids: CASSPAGGLTDTQYF. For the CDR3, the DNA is TGCGCCAGCAGCCCTGCCGGGGGCCTCACAGATACGCAGTATTTT.

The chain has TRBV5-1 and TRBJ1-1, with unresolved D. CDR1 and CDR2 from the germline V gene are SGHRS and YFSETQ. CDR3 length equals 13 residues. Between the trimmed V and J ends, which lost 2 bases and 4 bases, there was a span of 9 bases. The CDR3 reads CASSFWGGTEAFF. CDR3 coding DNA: TGCGCCAGCAGCTTTTGGGGAGGCACTGAAGCTTTCTTT.